The 5 T cell receptor beta chains reported below all come from one sample, sequenced in a study of CD8 T cells in Susac syndrome. With random hexamers, roughly 0.45 to 1 ug RNA was reverse transcribed. Each CDR3 protein gets one entry after TCRdb re-called the immunoSEQ multiplex PCR reads with MiXCR. The sample lists about 160,000 distinct CDR3 sequences, 85% to 95% occurring once. The sequenced material came from CD4+ T cells from PBMCs. The receptor source for this set is a human donor in good health.

This clonotype was counted a single time. The chain recombines TRBV5-1 with TRBJ2-4, with 8 bases lining up with TRBD1. The CDR3 loop spans 15 amino acids. Trimming took 1 base from V and 4 from J; bases not matched to a gene: 4. CDR1 and CDR2 (germline): SGHRS, YFSETQ. CDR3 in amino acids: CASSLIWTGKNIQYF. The CDR3 DNA is TGCGCCAGCAGCTTGATCTGGACAGGGAAAAACATTCAGTACTTC. Full variable domain (outside the CDR3, taken from reference TRBV5-1 and TRBJ2-4): KAGVTQTPRYLIKTRGQQVTLSCSPISGHRSVSWYQQTPGQGLQFLFEYFSETQRNKGNFPGRFSGRQFSNSRSEMNVSTLELGDSALYLCASSLIWTGKNIQYFGAGTRLSVL.

V and J are TRBV7-9 and TRBJ2-1; TRBD2 might be the D (6 bases). Germline V gives CDR1 SEHNR, CDR2 FQNEAQ (reference sequence). V dropped 7 bases and J dropped 12 bases, with 16 bases sitting between them. The CDR3 has 12 residues. CDR3 residues: CASTWGGPGQFF. CDR3 DNA sequence: TGTGCCAGCACCTGGGGAGGCCCCGGGCAGTTCTTC.

V gene TRBV5-1 combines with J gene TRBJ2-5; 8 bases align to TRBD1. Germline values: CDR1 SGHRS, CDR2 YFSETQ. The CDR3 runs 17 residues. Trimming removed 0 bases from V and 3 bases from J; junction bases left unmatched: 10. The DNA for the CDR3 is TGCGCCAGCAGCTTGGCCTATTCGGCAGGGGGCAAAGAGACCCAGTACTTC. This gives the protein CASSLAYSAGGKETQYF.

This chain connects TRBV9 to TRBJ1-2, with a possible D match to TRBD1 (5 bases). This CDR3 has 14 amino acids. CDR1 SGDLS and CDR2 YYNGEE come from the germline V gene. Trimming shortened V by 0 bases and J by 4 bases, and 10 bases separated the two germline ends. The CDR3 nucleotides read TGTGCCAGCAGCGTAGGGGGGGACCTCTATGGCTACACCTTC. Amino acids: CASSVGGDLYGYTF.

This chain joins TRBV5-1 and TRBJ1-1; 7 bases are a match to TRBD1. The CDR3 loop spans 14 amino acids. Trimming at V came to 4 bases and at J to 1 base, leaving 4 bases not matched to a gene. From germline, CDR1 is SGHRS and CDR2 YFSETQ. CDR3 bases: TGCGCCAGCAGCCTGGACAGGCCGAACACTGAAGCTTTCTTT. It is translated as CASSLDRPNTEAFF.